These T cell receptor beta chains were read from a single sample in a study of T cell repertoires in cytomegalovirus infection. TCRdb used MiXCR to reprocess the reads, holding one entry per CDR3 protein. The sample includes about 360,000 distinct CDR3 sequences, about a sixth of them seen just once. The specimen sequenced was PBMCs. These receptor sequences come from a human donor in good health (CMV status not recorded). Some clones in this sample may be carry-over from other donors' samples. The CDR3 runs from the conserved cysteine through the conserved F or W. D genes are given only for firm matches. Clone size, where shown, is once, few, many, or a class for clones that have expanded.

d_call: -
v_call: TRBV19
j_call: TRBJ2-7
clone_size: -
cdr3_nt: TGTGCCAGTAATGGGGAGGATAAGGATTCGGGAATCTCCTACGAGCAGTACTTC
cdr3_aa: CASNGEDKDSGISYEQYF

d_call: -
v_call: TRBV6-2/TRBV6-3
j_call: TRBJ1-5
clone_size: -
cdr3_nt: TGTGCCAGCAGTTACTCGATGTCCAGGGTCGCGTCCCAGCATTTT
cdr3_aa: CASSYSMSRVASQHF

d_call: TRBD2
v_call: TRBV3-1
j_call: TRBJ2-1
clone_size: few
cdr3_nt: TGTGCCAGCAGCCCCCCCAGCGGGAGGGCCGGGGAGCAGTTCTTC
cdr3_aa: CASSPPSGRAGEQFF

d_call: TRBD1
v_call: TRBV15
j_call: TRBJ1-5
clone_size: -
cdr3_nt: TGTGCCACCAGCCCAGGACAGGGGTGGCAGCCCCAGCATTTT
cdr3_aa: CATSPGQGWQPQHF

d_call: -
v_call: TRBV2
j_call: TRBJ1-5
clone_size: -
cdr3_nt: TGTGCCAGCGAGGGCGCAGCAGGCTATTATAGCAATCAGCCCCAGCATTTT
cdr3_aa: CASEGAAGYYSNQPQHF

d_call: -
v_call: TRBV14
j_call: TRBJ1-3
clone_size: -
cdr3_nt: TGTGCCAGCAGGATAGCGGCTGGAAACACCATATATTTT
cdr3_aa: CASRIAAGNTIYF

d_call: TRBD1
v_call: TRBV12-3/TRBV12-4
j_call: TRBJ1-4
clone_size: many
cdr3_nt: TGTGCCAGCAATCCGACAGGGACCGCTAATGAAAAACTGTTTTTT
cdr3_aa: CASNPTGTANEKLFF

d_call: TRBD2
v_call: TRBV28
j_call: TRBJ2-1
clone_size: -
cdr3_nt: TGTGCCAGCAGTACTCCGGGACTAGCTCGGAGCTCCTACAATGAGCAGTTCTTC
cdr3_aa: CASSTPGLARSSYNEQFF

d_call: -
v_call: TRBV2
j_call: TRBJ2-2
clone_size: few
cdr3_nt: TGTGCCAGCCGGGTTTTGGGGTCTAGGTCCACCGGGGAGCTGTTTTTT
cdr3_aa: CASRVLGSRSTGELFF

d_call: TRBD1
v_call: TRBV6-6
j_call: TRBJ2-7
clone_size: few
cdr3_nt: TGTGCCAGCAGTCAGATTCTGGGGACAGGTTCCTACGAGCAGTACTTC
cdr3_aa: CASSQILGTGSYEQYF

d_call: TRBD2
v_call: TRBV18
j_call: TRBJ2-1
clone_size: few
cdr3_nt: TGTGCCAGCTCACCGACCGGACTAGCGGGGGAGAATGAGCAGTTCTTC
cdr3_aa: CASSPTGLAGENEQFF

d_call: -
v_call: TRBV27
j_call: TRBJ1-6
clone_size: few
cdr3_nt: TGTGCCAGCAGTCCCCCCCGGACAGTCGGCCAGACACCCCTCCACTTT
cdr3_aa: CASSPPRTVGQTPLHF

d_call: TRBD1
v_call: TRBV4-1
j_call: TRBJ2-7
clone_size: -
cdr3_nt: TGCGCCAGCAGCCAAGAACGGGACAGGGGATACGAGCAGTACTTC
cdr3_aa: CASSQERDRGYEQYF

d_call: -
v_call: TRBV20-1
j_call: TRBJ2-3
clone_size: -
cdr3_nt: TGCAGTGCTACCTCCGGGAGTAGTACAGATACGCAGTATTTT
cdr3_aa: CSATSGSSTDTQYF

d_call: -
v_call: TRBV7-8
j_call: TRBJ1-5
clone_size: few
cdr3_nt: TGTGCCAGCAGCTTAGCCTACAGGGCCTTACGCAATCAGCCCCAGCATTTT
cdr3_aa: CASSLAYRALRNQPQHF

d_call: -
v_call: TRBV7-9
j_call: TRBJ2-7
clone_size: many
cdr3_nt: TGTGCCAGCAGCCAGGGGGGGTACACGCGAACTCCCTACGAGCAGTACTTC
cdr3_aa: CASSQGGYTRTPYEQYF

d_call: TRBD1
v_call: TRBV28
j_call: TRBJ2-5
clone_size: many
cdr3_nt: TGTGCCAGCAGTTTAGGGACAGGGTCCCTGTACCAAGAGACCCAGTACTTC
cdr3_aa: CASSLGTGSLYQETQYF

d_call: -
v_call: TRBV15
j_call: TRBJ1-5
clone_size: -
cdr3_nt: TGTGCCACCAGCAGAGAGGGCCGTCAGCCCCAGCATTTT
cdr3_aa: CATSREGRQPQHF

d_call: -
v_call: TRBV6-1
j_call: TRBJ2-2
clone_size: -
cdr3_nt: TGTGCCAGCAGTGCCCTAGGCCGACAAATAAACACCGGGGAGCTGTTTTTT
cdr3_aa: CASSALGRQINTGELFF

d_call: -
v_call: TRBV7-2
j_call: TRBJ2-7
clone_size: many
cdr3_nt: TGTGCCAGCAGCTTTAGACGACAGCACGAGCAGTACTTC
cdr3_aa: CASSFRRQHEQYF

d_call: TRBD2
v_call: TRBV7-9
j_call: TRBJ2-3
clone_size: many
cdr3_nt: TGTGCCAGCAGCTCTCTGCAGCGGGAGAGGGCAGATACGCAGTATTTT
cdr3_aa: CASSSLQRERADTQYF

d_call: -
v_call: TRBV11-2
j_call: TRBJ2-7
clone_size: few
cdr3_nt: TGTGCCAGCAGCCCCCGATCTGTCGGCGAGCAGTACTTC
cdr3_aa: CASSPRSVGEQYF

d_call: -
v_call: TRBV6-2/TRBV6-3
j_call: TRBJ2-1
clone_size: few
cdr3_nt: TGTGCCAGCGGGGGGCTAGCGGCGGAGAATGAGCAGTTCTTC
cdr3_aa: CASGGLAAENEQFF

d_call: -
v_call: TRBV7-9
j_call: TRBJ2-5
clone_size: -
cdr3_nt: TGTGCCAGCAGCTTAGCTAAGATAGAGACCCAGTACTTC
cdr3_aa: CASSLAKIETQYF

d_call: -
v_call: TRBV6-6
j_call: TRBJ1-5
clone_size: few
cdr3_nt: TGTGCCAGCCGAGGGGGTCAGCCCCAGCATTTT
cdr3_aa: CASRGGQPQHF